The rows below give T cell receptor beta chains drawn from one sample of a study of cytomegalovirus exposure and HLA in healthy donors. The protocol was immunoSEQ multiplex PCR, while the TCRdb copy is restricted to in-frame clones and leaves out a portion. The data contain fewer than 150,000 clones, about four fifths of them singletons. Material for sequencing was PBMCs. The origin of the receptors is a female donor in good health and CMV-seropositive. Each CDR3 is given with its conserved first and last residue. D genes are given only for firm matches. Only some rows state a clone size, as once, few, many or a class for expanded clones.

NA,TRBV7-2,TRBJ2-5,NA,TGTGCCAGCAGCTTAAACCAGGGCGAGACCCAGTACTTC,CASSLNQGETQYF
NA,TRBV14,TRBJ1-1,NA,TGTGCCAGCAGCCAAGATCAGGGGACTGAAGCTTTCTTT,CASSQDQGTEAFF
NA,TRBV6-6,TRBJ2-4,TRBD1,TGTGCCAGCAGTTACCGCCCGGACAGGGAAAATAACATTCAGTACTTC,CASSYRPDRENNIQYF
few,TRBV10-3,TRBJ1-6,NA,TGTGCCATCAGTGAGGGGGGGGCAGGGAGATCACCCCTCCACTTT,CAISEGGAGRSPLHF
NA,TRBV30,TRBJ1-2,TRBD1,TGTGCCTCGGCCGACAGGGATCGCTTATATGGCTACACCTTC,CASADRDRLYGYTF
NA,TRBV5-1,TRBJ2-7,NA,TGCGCCAGCAGCCCGGGCGGAGGGCCGGACGAGCAGTACTTC,CASSPGGGPDEQYF
NA,TRBV7-9,TRBJ2-5,NA,TGTGCCAGCAGCGAGGGACAAGGCCGCGTAGAGACCCAGTACTTC,CASSEGQGRVETQYF
NA,TRBV30,TRBJ1-3,TRBD1,TGTGCCTGGAGGGGGCAGGGGGCTAGTGGTGGGGCGAAAAACACCATATATTTT,CAWRGQGASGGAKNTIYF
few,TRBV5-4,TRBJ1-2,NA,TGTGCCAGCAGCTTGGACAGGCACGCCTATGGCTACACCTTC,CASSLDRHAYGYTF
NA,TRBV28,TRBJ1-2,NA,TGTGCCAGCAGTTTAGGGGGGGACGGCTACACCTTC,CASSLGGDGYTF
NA,TRBV28,TRBJ1-2,TRBD1,TGTGCCAGCAGTTTGGGACAGAACTATGGCTACACCTTC,CASSLGQNYGYTF
NA,TRBV6-4,TRBJ1-2,NA,TGTGCCAGCAGTGACTCGAGGCATCGTGGCTACACCTTC,CASSDSRHRGYTF
NA,TRBV7-6,TRBJ2-7,TRBD1,TGTGCCAGCAGCTTAGCAGGGGGCGGCGAGCAGTACTTC,CASSLAGGGEQYF
NA,TRBV15,TRBJ1-2,NA,TGTGCCACCAGCAGAGAGGGCTTAGATGGCTACACCTTC,CATSREGLDGYTF
NA,TRBV19,TRBJ1-1,NA,TGTGCCAGTACCGCCTACCGACAAGGCCGGAACACTGAAGCTTTCTTT,CASTAYRQGRNTEAFF
NA,TRBV5-1,TRBJ1-1,NA,TGCGCCAGCAGCTTGGCCGGGATGAACACTGAAGCTTTCTTT,CASSLAGMNTEAFF
NA,TRBV2,TRBJ1-1,NA,TGTGCCAGCAGTAAAGGGGCTTCTAACACTGAAGCTTTCTTT,CASSKGASNTEAFF
NA,TRBV6-1,TRBJ1-2,TRBD1,TGTGCCAGCAGTTTCACAGGGGGGGACTATGGCTACACCTTC,CASSFTGGDYGYTF
NA,TRBV18,TRBJ1-1,NA,TGTGCCAGCTCACGCTCGGGGAACACTGAAGCTTTCTTT,CASSRSGNTEAFF
NA,TRBV7-9,TRBJ1-1,NA,TGTGCCAGCAGCTTCGGGGGGCGAACTGAAGCTTTCTTT,CASSFGGRTEAFF
NA,TRBV14,TRBJ2-7,NA,TGTGCCAGCAGCCAAGCCTTTTACGAGCAGTACTTC,CASSQAFYEQYF
NA,TRBV23-1,TRBJ1-2,TRBD1,TGCGCCAGCAGTCAACCTCCCTCGACAGGGGGCTATGGCTACACCTTC,CASSQPPSTGGYGYTF
NA,TRBV11-2,TRBJ2-5,TRBD2,TGTGCCAGCAGCCCGGGGGGTGCTGCGGGGGGTGGAGAGACCCAGTACTTC,CASSPGGAAGGGETQYF
NA,TRBV11-2,TRBJ1-1,NA,TGTGCCAGCAGCTTATATTCCAGGGTAGCCACTGAAGCTTTCTTT,CASSLYSRVATEAFF
NA,TRBV28,TRBJ1-6,NA,TGTGCCAGCAGTTTAGGGGGCGGCTCCTATAATTCACCCCTCCACTTT,CASSLGGGSYNSPLHF
NA,TRBV28,TRBJ1-1,NA,TGTGCCAGCCGACTGTTAGAGACTGAAGCTTTCTTT,CASRLLETEAFF
NA,TRBV7-2,TRBJ2-2,NA,TGTGCCAGTCAATACAGGAACACCGGGGAGCTGTTTTTT,CASQYRNTGELFF
NA,TRBV10-3,TRBJ2-2,NA,TGTGCCATCAGTGAGATGGGGGCGGTCACCGGGGAGCTGTTTTTT,CAISEMGAVTGELFF
NA,TRBV30,TRBJ2-5,NA,TGTGCCTGGAGTGCGAACAGGGTTCCCCAAGAGACCCAGTACTTC,CAWSANRVPQETQYF
NA,TRBV19,TRBJ2-7,TRBD1,TGTGCCAGTAGTGAGAGGGGACAGGGGGCCTACGAGCAGTACTTC,CASSERGQGAYEQYF
NA,TRBV30,TRBJ1-2,NA,TGTGCCTGGAGTATGGGAGGGGACTACACCTTC,CAWSMGGDYTF
NA,TRBV11-2,TRBJ2-1,NA,TGTGCCAGCAGCTTAAGTATGCAGGGGAAGTTCTTC,CASSLSMQGKFF
NA,TRBV5-1,TRBJ2-7,NA,TGCGCCAGCAGCCTGGGTCTAGGCTCCTACGAGCAGTACTTC,CASSLGLGSYEQYF
NA,TRBV2,TRBJ1-2,NA,TGTGCCAGCAGTGCTCGGGACACCGACTATGGCTACACCTTC,CASSARDTDYGYTF
NA,TRBV6-1,TRBJ2-1,NA,TGTGCCAGCAGGGAGATGGGTTTATTGGATGAGCAGTTCTTC,CASREMGLLDEQFF
NA,TRBV5-5,TRBJ2-7,TRBD2,TGTGCCAGCAGCTCGGGCTGGTGGGGGACTAACGAGCAGTACTTC,CASSSGWWGTNEQYF
NA,TRBV30,TRBJ1-1,TRBD1,TGTGCCTGGAGCCCCCGGACAGGGTCCACTGAAGCTTTCTTT,CAWSPRTGSTEAFF
NA,TRBV5-4,TRBJ1-2,TRBD1,TGTGCCAGCAGCCCCGGTACACAGGGGGGGGGCTATGGCTACACCTTC,CASSPGTQGGGYGYTF